This passage covers 16 T cell receptor beta chains from one sample sequenced in a study of blood T cells in healthy people across ages. Primed by a sample-barcoded 5' primer and a J-beta primer mix, a second PCR proceeded for roughly 6 to 12 cycles. TCRdb itself ran the 5' RACE reads through MiXCR, one entry per CDR3 protein. The sample lists 2 million or so distinct CDR3 sequences, around half occurring once. The sample consisted of blood. The receptors originated from a woman aged 40 to 50 in good health.

This chain connects TRBV20-1 to TRBJ2-7, with TRBD2 matching over 7 bases. This CDR3 spans 14 amino acids. Germline V gives CDR1 DFQATT, CDR2 SNEGSKA (reference sequence). The junction had 12 bases not matched to a gene; V was cut back by 3 bases and J by 7 bases. CDR3 bases: TGCAGTGCTAGCGAAGGCGGGGGACCCAATGAGCAGTACTTC. This codes for CSASEGGGPNEQYF.

This clonotype was found a few times. In DNA form, the CDR3 reads TGTGCCAGCAGTGAAGATGATACCAATCAGCCCCAGCATTTT. Encoded protein: CASSEDDTNQPQHF. The V gene is TRBV25-1, the J gene TRBJ1-5; D remains unclear. Trimming removed 2 bases from V and 3 bases from J, with 8 bases in between. The germline V gene has CDR1 MGHDK and CDR2 SYGVNS. This CDR3 has 14 residues.

This clonotype was detected only a few times. The gene calls are TRBV20-1 and TRBJ1-2; 7 nucleotides align to TRBD1. V shed 5 bases and J 4 bases; nucleotides not matched to a gene: 4. The CDR3 length is 12 residues. CDR1 and CDR2 from the germline V gene are DFQATT and SNEGSKA (reference sequence). CDR3: CSAVGTVYGYTF. The CDR3, as DNA: TGCAGTGCTGTGGGGACAGTCTATGGCTACACCTTC.

The V call is TRBV6-5, the J call TRBJ2-5; possibly TRBD2 for D (5 bases). Trimming cost V 4 bases and J 2 bases, with 26 bases left between them. The CDR3 runs to 19 residues. Germline values: CDR1 MNHEY, CDR2 SVGAGI. CDR3 loop: CASSSLDWTYRREQETQYF. The CDR3 nucleotides are TGTGCCAGCAGTTCATTGGACTGGACTTATCGAAGGGAACAAGAGACCCAGTACTTC.

This chain joins TRBV5-1 and TRBJ2-5; D is undetermined. The germline V and J ends were trimmed by 0 bases and 0 bases, with 9 bases remaining between them. CDR1 is SGHRS and CDR2 is YFSETQ in the germline V gene. This CDR3 has 15 residues. CDR3 amino acids: CASSLVSPNQETQYF. The CDR3 nucleotides read TGCGCCAGCAGCTTGGTGTCACCAAACCAAGAGACCCAGTACTTC.

This clonotype has just a few counts. V and J are TRBV5-1 and TRBJ1-1, with D hard to call. Germline lookup yields CDR1 SGHRS and CDR2 YFSETQ. The CDR3 is 12 residues long. The V end was cut by 0 bases, the J end by 8 bases, with 8 bases between. The CDR3 here is CASSLVQNEAFF. In DNA, the CDR3 is TGCGCCAGCAGCTTGGTTCAGAACGAAGCTTTCTTT.

The J gene is TRBJ2-1, the V gene TRBV5-1; D is possibly TRBD1 or TRBD2 (7 bases each). V lost 5 bases, J lost 3 bases, and 18 bases lay in between. Germline V CDR1 and CDR2: SGHRS, YFSETQ. This CDR3 region has 16 residues. This CDR3 is CASRWGEGAGYNEQFF. In DNA form, the CDR3 reads TGCGCCAGCAGATGGGGGGAGGGGGCTGGCTACAATGAGCAGTTCTTC.

This clonotype has just a few counts. Relative to the germline gene, one junction end is altered; a read error may explain this. The chain combines TRBV20-1 with TRBJ2-1; 8 bases fit TRBD1. This CDR3 has 16 residues. CDR1 is DFQATT and CDR2 is SNEGSKA in the germline V gene (reference sequence). CDR3: CSARPFPGGSDNEQFF. The CDR3 nucleotides are TGCAGTGCTAGACCATTCCCAGGGGGCTCCGACAATGAGCAGTTCTTC.

This clonotype showed up just a few times. This chain uses TRBV4-2 with TRBJ2-7, with TRBD1 identical over 7 bases. From germline, CDR1 is LGHNA and CDR2 YNFKEQ. The CDR3 is 14 residues long. Trimming cost V 2 bases and J 7 bases; bases outside gene matches: 8. The CDR3 loop is CASSQPTGVEEQYF. The CDR3 nucleotides read TGTGCCAGCAGCCAACCAACAGGGGTCGAAGAGCAGTACTTC.

V and J are TRBV20-1 and TRBJ2-7; 15 bases line up with TRBD2. The J segment lost 0 bases and the V segment lost 4 bases, leaving 13 bases of the junction unmatched. Per germline, CDR1 DFQATT and CDR2 SNEGSKA (reference sequence). The CDR3 is 19 amino acids. The CDR3 DNA follows: TGCAGTGCTATCCAACACGGGACTAGCGGGGGGTCGCTCTCCTACGAGCAGTACTTC. Translation gives CSAIQHGTSGGSLSYEQYF.

This sequence joins TRBV7-2 and TRBJ2-5, with 9 bases identical to TRBD1. The V gene's germline CDR1 is SGHTA and CDR2 FQGNSA. The ends lost 1 base at V and 5 bases at J; junction bases unmatched: 11. The CDR3 covers 17 residues. The CDR3, as DNA: TGTGCCAGCAGCTTAGGGGGGACAGGGCGAGGGTCGGAGACCCAGTACTTC. The encoded protein is CASSLGGTGRGSETQYF.

This clonotype was counted between two and nine times. The chain joins TRBV6-5 to TRBJ2-6, with TRBD2 identical over 10 bases. Germline V gene sequence: CDR1 MNHEY, CDR2 SVGAGI. This CDR3 has 22 amino acids. The ends lost 2 bases at V and 0 bases at J; junction bases unmatched: 16. This CDR3 reads CASSYPRVAGGDINSGANVLTF. DNA of the CDR3: TGTGCCAGCAGTTACCCTCGGGTAGCGGGGGGTGATATTAACTCTGGGGCCAACGTCCTGACTTTC.

The chain is built from TRBV7-8 and TRBJ1-2, with D perhaps TRBD1 (5 bases). CDR1 and CDR2 from the germline V gene are SGHVS and FQNEAQ. With 1 base removed from V and 8 bases from J, the gap between germline ends came to 14 bases. The CDR3 runs 14 residues. The CDR3 protein is CASSLDQGLKGYTF. The DNA for the CDR3 is TGTGCCAGCAGCTTAGATCAGGGACTGAAAGGCTACACCTTC.

The chain carries TRBV29-1 and TRBJ2-7, with 9 bases matching TRBD1. V gave up 7 bases and J gave up 6 bases; unmatched junction bases: 13. Germline CDR1 SQVTM, CDR2 ANQGSEA. The CDR3 is made up of 14 amino acids. In nucleotides, the CDR3 is TGCAGCGCAACACCGGGACAGGGTAATGCCGAGCAGTACTTC. Translating gives CSATPGQGNAEQYF.

The DNA of the CDR3 is TGCAGTGCTAGAGTTCTAAGCAGGGGAGACACCGGGGAGCTGTTTTTT. Amino acids: CSARVLSRGDTGELFF. The J gene is TRBJ2-2, the V gene TRBV20-1, with a possible D match to TRBD1 (6 bases). Trimming removed 1 base at V and 3 bases at J, with 15 bases between. CDR3 size: 16 residues. The V gene's germline CDR1 is DFQATT and CDR2 SNEGSKA (reference sequence).

A few counts support this clonotype. J is TRBJ2-5 and V is TRBV29-1; unclear D gene. Trimming shortened V by 0 bases and J by 5 bases, and 7 bases separated the two germline ends. The length of the CDR3 is 12 residues. Germline V gene lookup returns CDR1 SQVTM and CDR2 ANQGSEA. DNA of the CDR3: TGCAGCGTTGAAGATTCTGGGGAGACCCAGTACTTC. This encodes CSVEDSGETQYF. The full variable domain, rest sourced from reference TRBV29-1 and TRBJ2-5, is SAVISQKPSRDICQRGTSLTIQCQVDSQVTMMFWYRQQPGQSLTLIATANQGSEATYESGFVIDKFPISRPNLTFSTLTVSNMSPEDSSIYLCSVEDSGETQYFGPGTRLLVL.